Listed here is a single T cell receptor beta chain. Its specificity is unknown. This entry comes from a study of long-term antiretroviral therapy in people with HIV. The study, taken as a whole, reports: Repertoire dominance by clones expanded before ART was seen at all time points. Controls exceeded HIV repertoires in CDR3 length range.

Version v3.0 of the immunoSEQ assay ran at survey level. For every sample, sequencing targeted roughly 40,000-55,000 T-cell genomes. TCRdb's copy holds only in-frame clones and misses some; the assay was immunoSEQ multiplex PCR. Of 25,000 to 35,000 clones listed, around 97% were seen once; the top ten hold approximately 3%. The cryopreserved samples used held roughly 0.95-10 million PBMC prior to extraction of DNA. Trimming pared 5 bases from V and 1 base from J, leaving 11 bases between. Germline lookup yields CDR1 PRHDT and CDR2 FYEKMQ (reference sequence). This CDR3 contains 14 residues. Sequencing was performed on unsorted PBMCs, taken 6.9 years after starting antiretroviral therapy. This TCR came from a man aged 25 to 40 with HIV. This chain joins TRBV13 and TRBJ1-1, with a weak D call TRBD1 (6 bases). The CDR3, as DNA: TGTGCCAGCAGCCCACAGGGTGGGAACACTGAAGCTTTCTTT. Its translation: CASSPQGGNTEAFF.